The 11 T cell receptor beta chains given below trace back to one sample, sequenced in a study of CD8 T cells in Susac syndrome. Reverse transcription of about 0.45 to 1 ug RNA was performed with random hexamers. TCRdb re-derived calls from the immunoSEQ multiplex PCR reads in MiXCR, one entry per CDR3 protein. The table shows 100,000 to 150,000 distinct CDR3 sequences, with more than 85% occurring only once. The sample was CD4+ T cells from PBMCs. These receptors were taken from a human donor with multiple sclerosis.

The V and J genes are TRBV5-1 and TRBJ2-1; a possible D gene is TRBD1 (6 bases). The CDR3 contains 14 residues. Germline CDR1 is SGHRS and CDR2 is YFSETQ. The V end was cut by 5 bases, the J end by 5 bases, with 14 bases between. The CDR3 is CASSSGDIHNEQFF. In DNA form, the CDR3 reads TGCGCCAGCAGTTCCGGGGACATACACAATGAGCAGTTCTTC.

This clonotype was detected once. The chain carries TRBV7-2 and TRBJ1-1, with no clear D. Trimming removed 2 bases at V and 4 bases at J, with 14 bases between. The V gene's germline CDR1 is SGHTA and CDR2 FQGNSA. The CDR3 is 15 residues long. CDR3: CASSLQAGGVTEAFF. The CDR3 bases are TGTGCCAGCAGCTTACAGGCTGGCGGGGTCACTGAAGCTTTCTTT.

This chain connects TRBV30 to TRBJ2-7; 9 bases line up with TRBD1. J gave up 3 bases and V 3 bases, and 6 bases lay outside the gene matches. The germline V gene encodes CDR1 GTSNPN and CDR2 SVGIG (reference sequence). The CDR3 covers 14 residues. CDR3 in DNA: TGTGCCTGGAGGGGAGGACAGGGGTTCTACGAGCAGTACTTC. The encoded protein is CAWRGGQGFYEQYF.

The gene calls are TRBV10-3 and TRBJ2-7; D gene ambiguous. CDR3 size: 13 residues. Germline assignment: CDR1 ENHRY and CDR2 SYGVKD. Trimming removed 0 bases at V and 4 bases at J, with 7 bases between. CDR3 DNA sequence: TGTGCCATCAGTGAGTCGTCTTTATACGAGCAGTACTTC. As protein: CAISESSLYEQYF.

The gene calls are TRBV3-1 and TRBJ1-2; D ambiguous. Germline CDR1 reads LGHDT; CDR2 reads YNNKEL (reference sequence). The V end lost 0 bases, the J end lost 2 bases, and 13 bases lay between the germline ends. This CDR3 has 16 amino acids. CDR3 nucleotide sequence: TGTGCCAGCAGCCAAGAATGGGCAGACTCCAACTATGGCTACACCTTC. Translating it yields CASSQEWADSNYGYTF. The entire variable domain, with the rest obtained from reference TRBV3-1 and TRBJ1-2, is as follows: DTAVSQTPKYLVTQMGNDKSIKCEQNLGHDTMYWYKQDSKKFLKIMFSYNNKELIINETVPNRFSPKSPDKAHLNLHINSLELGDSAVYFCASSQEWADSNYGYTFGSGTRLTVV.

The chain links TRBV12-3 or TRBV12-4 to TRBJ2-6; D is unclear. The germline V and J ends were trimmed by 6 bases and 0 bases, with 9 bases remaining between them. This CDR3 contains 15 residues. As DNA, the CDR3 is TGTGCCAGCAGATTAACGGGCTCTGGGGCCAACGTCCTGACTTTC. Residues: CASRLTGSGANVLTF.

V gene TRBV27 combines with J gene TRBJ2-2; either TRBD1 or TRBD2 may fit D (5 bases each). The CDR3 spans 16 residues. V lost 2 bases and J 4 bases, leaving 14 bases between the germline ends. Germline-derived CDR1 and CDR2 are MNHEY and SMNVEV (reference sequence). In DNA form, the CDR3 reads TGTGCCAGCAGTTTAGGGGCCCGGGGCTTCACCGGGGAGCTGTTTTTT. Its translation: CASSLGARGFTGELFF.

The chain employs TRBV5-6 and TRBJ2-5; possible D gene TRBD1, 5 bases. Germline CDR1 and CDR2: SGHDT and YYEEEE. Between the trimmed V and J ends, which lost 0 bases and 5 bases, there was a span of 17 bases. This CDR3 spans 16 amino acids. In nucleotides, the CDR3 is TGTGCCAGCAGCTTGGACCTCGGACAAAGGGTCGAGACCCAGTACTTC. Encoded protein: CASSLDLGQRVETQYF.

V is TRBV12-3 or TRBV12-4 and J is TRBJ1-4; 7 bases line up with TRBD1. Germline trimming cut 6 bases from V and 5 bases from J; bases unmatched to any gene: 9. The length of the CDR3 is 15 residues. The CDR3 nucleotides read TGTGCCAGCAGAACAGGGGTCTCGGGGAATGAAAAACTGTTTTTT. It yields the protein CASRTGVSGNEKLFF.

The rearrangement joins TRBV6-1 to TRBJ2-2; D possibly corresponds to TRBD1 (6 bases). Germline loops: CDR1 MNHNS, CDR2 SASEGT. Trimming took off 11 bases at V and 1 base at J, with 20 bases between the two ends. This CDR3 is built from 16 residues. CDR3 loop: CAGRETGRQNTGELFF. CDR3 bases: TGTGCCGGTCGAGAAACAGGGCGACAGAACACCGGGGAGCTGTTTTTT.

This clonotype appeared a single time. The chain carries TRBV7-9 and TRBJ1-2; 10 nucleotides agree with TRBD1. Germline V lookup: CDR1 SEHNR, CDR2 FQNEAQ (reference sequence). The CDR3 runs to 15 residues. V shed 3 bases and J 2 bases; nucleotides not matched to a gene: 3. The CDR3 DNA reads TGTGCCAGCAGCTTGCCGGGACAGGGGAACTATGGCTACACCTTC. This codes for CASSLPGQGNYGYTF.